The 22 T cell receptor beta chains presented below share a single source sample, sequenced in a study of cytomegalovirus exposure and HLA in healthy donors (dated by TCRdb to between 2016 and 2019). The library was made by the immunoSEQ multiplex PCR assay. For the multiplex PCR, a mixture combining 60 forward primers for TCR Vbeta segments and 13 reverse primers for TCR Jbeta segments was used. TCRdb provides this immuneACCESS table in a form limited to in-frame rearrangements. Some clones are lacking; in checked studies, under half of them reflect an unresolved V gene, and why the rest are absent is not known. The sample table lists some 190,000 clones, 81% of them with a count of one. The ten biggest clones cover roughly 3.1% of the sample. The sequenced sample was PBMCs. These receptors came from a man in his forties in good health and CMV-seropositive.

The V call is TRBV27, the J call TRBJ2-3, with TRBD1 matching 7 bases. The CDR3 length is 15 residues. V trimming: 5 bases; J trimming: 0 bases; junction bases outside the gene matches: 5. CDR1 MNHEY and CDR2 SMNVEV come from the germline V gene (reference sequence). Written as DNA, the CDR3 is TGTGCCAGCAGTAACCGGGACAGCAGCACAGATACGCAGTATTTT. Encoded protein: CASSNRDSSTDTQYF.

The chain has TRBV9 and TRBJ2-3, with 9 positions matching TRBD2. The CDR3 has 15 amino acids. The V gene's germline CDR1 is SGDLS and CDR2 YYNGEE. V gave up 6 bases and J gave up 7 bases; unmatched junction bases: 12. CDR3 sequence (DNA): TGTGCCAGCATGGAAGGTACTAGCGGGCGTCATACGCAGTATTTT. Its protein product is CASMEGTSGRHTQYF.

The rearrangement links TRBV2 to TRBJ1-5; TRBD1 matches 7 bases. With V trimmed by 6 bases and J by 2 bases, 7 bases remained unmatched. CDR3 length equals 15 residues. Germline assignment: CDR1 SNHLY and CDR2 FYNNEI. CDR3 residues: CASRSGGTGNQPQHF. The CDR3 DNA sequence: TGTGCCAGCAGGTCAGGGGGTACGGGCAATCAGCCCCAGCATTTT.

V usage is TRBV7-2 and J usage is TRBJ1-6, with D unclear. Germline CDR1 SGHTA, CDR2 FQGNSA. The V gene lost 5 bases and the J gene lost 3 bases, with 8 bases spanning the gap. CDR3 length: 14 amino acids. CDR3 sequence (DNA): TGTGCCAGCAGCCCGAGCGGCTATAATTCACCCCTCCACTTT. Translating gives CASSPSGYNSPLHF.

The V and J genes are TRBV2 and TRBJ1-2, with TRBD1 identical over 7 bases. V was clipped by 6 bases and J by 4 bases; unmatched bases: 5. Germline V lookup: CDR1 SNHLY, CDR2 FYNNEI. This CDR3 comprises 13 residues. CDR3 nucleotide sequence: TGTGCCAGCAGCGAACAGGGGATCTATGGCTACACCTTC. Protein product: CASSEQGIYGYTF.

This clone was detected only once. The chain couples TRBV7-2 to TRBJ2-7; 11 bases align to TRBD2. The CDR3 loop spans 14 amino acids. The trim removed 5 bases at V and 2 bases at J, leaving 2 bases unmatched. Germline V lookup: CDR1 SGHTA, CDR2 FQGNSA. CDR3 sequence reads: CASSISGGAYEQYF. For the CDR3, the DNA is TGTGCCAGCAGCATTAGCGGGGGGGCCTACGAGCAGTACTTC.

This clone was counted once. The gene calls are TRBV7-8 and TRBJ2-7, with 8 bases aligning to TRBD1. The CDR3 spans 15 residues. Germline V lookup: CDR1 SGHVS, CDR2 FQNEAQ. V gave up 7 bases and J gave up 2 bases; unmatched junction bases: 10. CDR3 sequence: CASNWGDRQAYEQYF. CDR3 DNA sequence: TGTGCCAGCAACTGGGGGGACAGGCAAGCCTACGAGCAGTACTTC.

The genes are TRBV7-2 and TRBJ1-5; D remains ambiguous. V lost 2 bases and J 5 bases, leaving 4 bases between the germline ends. The length of the CDR3 is 12 residues. Germline V gene lookup returns CDR1 SGHTA and CDR2 FQGNSA. Here the CDR3 DNA reads TGTGCCAGCAGCTTACGTGATCAGCCCCAGCATTTT. Protein: CASSLRDQPQHF.

V gene TRBV28 combines with J gene TRBJ2-7; D unresolved. Germline-derived CDR1 and CDR2 are MDHEN and SYDVKM. V shed 2 bases and J shed 1 base, with 6 bases lying between them. The CDR3 is 13 amino acids. In DNA form, the CDR3 reads TGTGCCAGCAGTTTAGGCGGATCCTACGAGCAGTACTTC. It yields the protein CASSLGGSYEQYF.

V usage is TRBV7-9 and J usage is TRBJ2-2; no firm D call. The CDR3 is 12 residues long. V lost 1 base, J lost 7 bases, and 4 bases lay in between. Germline CDR1 reads SEHNR; CDR2 reads FQNEAQ (reference sequence). The CDR3 bases are TGTGCCAGCAGCTTAGTGAGCGGGGAGCTGTTTTTT. This sequence encodes CASSLVSGELFF.

The chain couples TRBV5-1 to TRBJ2-3, with D maybe TRBD1 (8 bases). CDR1 and CDR2 (germline): SGHRS, YFSETQ. Deletions cut 4 bases from V and 4 bases from J, with 16 bases between. This CDR3 comprises 15 residues. CDR3 in amino acids: CASSLDREGPDTQYF. CDR3 coding DNA: TGCGCCAGCAGCCTGGACAGGGAGGGCCCAGATACGCAGTATTTT.

The rearrangement uses TRBV10-2 and TRBJ2-1, with D possibly matching TRBD1 (6 bases). CDR1 and CDR2 (germline): WSHSY, SAAADI. The CDR3 extends over 17 amino acids. V was trimmed by 0 bases and J by 7 bases, leaving 19 bases between them. CDR3 region: CASSESSGAILRNEQFF. For the CDR3, the DNA is TGCGCCAGCAGTGAGTCGTCAGGGGCTATCCTTCGAAATGAGCAGTTCTTC.

The genes are TRBV18 and TRBJ1-1; TRBD1 matches at 8 bases. The CDR3 is made up of 14 amino acids. The junction had 6 bases not matched to a gene; V was cut back by 6 bases and J by 3 bases. Germline V gives CDR1 KGHSH, CDR2 LQKENI. The CDR3 nucleotides read TGTGCCAGCTCGACAGGGGTAGGAGACACTGAAGCTTTCTTT. Protein: CASSTGVGDTEAFF. Using reference TRBV18 and TRBJ1-1 for the parts outside the CDR3, the full variable domain is NAGVMQNPRHLVRRRGQEARLRCSPMKGHSHVYWYRQLPEEGLKFMVYLQKENIIDESGMPKERFSAEFPKEGPSILRIQQVVRGDSAAYFCASSTGVGDTEAFFGQGTRLTVV.

The V and J genes are TRBV10-3 and TRBJ2-2; perhaps TRBD1 as D (5 bases). CDR1 is ENHRY and CDR2 is SYGVKD in the germline V gene. Between the trimmed V and J ends, which lost 4 bases and 0 bases, there was a span of 6 bases. This CDR3 comprises 14 residues. The CDR3 sequence is CAISGTSNTGELFF. Written as DNA, the CDR3 is TGTGCCATCAGTGGGACATCGAACACCGGGGAGCTGTTTTTT.

The chain is built from TRBV28 and TRBJ2-7; 13 bases fit TRBD2. This CDR3 region has 18 residues. Trimming cost V 6 bases and J 4 bases; bases outside gene matches: 15. Germline assignment: CDR1 MDHEN and CDR2 SYDVKM. The CDR3 nucleotides read TGTGCCAGCAGCCCTCGCGTTAGGACTAGCGGGAGTAGTTACGAGCAGTACTTC. Its protein is CASSPRVRTSGSSYEQYF.

The rearrangement uses TRBV27 and TRBJ2-2, with 7 bases fitting TRBD1. CDR1 MNHEY and CDR2 SMNVEV come from the germline V gene (reference sequence). This CDR3 has 16 amino acids. V dropped 3 bases and J dropped 5; count of bases not matched to a gene: 9. CDR3 residues: CASSFPTGLLTGELFF. The CDR3 nucleotides are TGTGCCAGCAGTTTCCCGACAGGGTTATTAACCGGGGAGCTGTTTTTT.

The V call is TRBV5-1, the J call TRBJ2-5, with D possibly TRBD2 on 7 matching bases. The J call could be wrong; TRBJ2-7 is a better fit for the DNA end. Germline V gives CDR1 SGHRS, CDR2 YFSETQ. The CDR3 is made up of 14 amino acids. The CDR3 sequence: CASSPEGGAGEQYF. CDR3 DNA sequence: TGCGCCAGCAGCCCCGAGGGGGGGGCGGGCGAGCAGTACTTC.

The rearrangement joins TRBV2 to TRBJ1-5; D is undetermined. Germline CDR1 SNHLY, CDR2 FYNNEI. The V gene lost 6 bases and the J gene lost 4 bases, with 10 bases spanning the gap. The CDR3 runs to 13 residues. The CDR3 is CASRRAINQPQHF. The CDR3 nucleotides read TGTGCCAGCAGGAGGGCCATTAATCAGCCCCAGCATTTT.

V usage is TRBV7-3 and J usage is TRBJ2-1; 10 positions match TRBD2. Trimming cost V 3 bases and J 5 bases; bases outside gene matches: 10. In germline, CDR1 is SGHTA, CDR2 FQGTGA. This CDR3 has 17 amino acids. The CDR3 spells CASSFRPGLAADNEQFF. DNA for the CDR3: TGTGCCAGCAGCTTTAGGCCCGGACTAGCGGCCGACAATGAGCAGTTCTTC.

The gene calls are TRBV6-1 and TRBJ1-1; 7 bases align to TRBD1. Unmatched junction bases numbered 6, after V lost 5 bases and J lost 6 bases. The CDR3 extends over 13 amino acids. Germline CDR1 is MNHNS and CDR2 is SASEGT. This chain's CDR3 is CASSTRQGAEAFF. The CDR3 DNA follows: TGTGCCAGCAGTACAAGACAGGGCGCTGAAGCTTTCTTT.

This chain joins TRBV5-1 and TRBJ2-7; 7 bases fit TRBD2. Germline V gene lookup returns CDR1 SGHRS and CDR2 YFSETQ. Trimming took 1 base from V and 5 from J; bases not matched to a gene: 3. The CDR3 is 13 amino acids. The CDR3 nucleotides read TGCGCCAGCAGCTTGTCACTAGCGAACGAGCAGTACTTC. It encodes CASSLSLANEQYF.

This CDR3 is CASSRVGDNEKLFF. DNA for the CDR3: TGTGCCAGCAGTCGGGTCGGAGATAATGAAAAACTGTTTTTT. The chain is built from TRBV2 and TRBJ1-4; D unresolved. Germline V lookup: CDR1 SNHLY, CDR2 FYNNEI. The ends were cut back, 5 bases at V and 4 bases at J, with 11 bases in the middle. The length of the CDR3 is 14 residues.